A single sample is the source of the 23 T cell receptor beta chains below, sequenced in a study of CXCR3-negative and CXCR3-positive naive CD8 T cells. Whole-study findings and limits: CXCR3-positive naive cells carried more hydrophobic TRB CDR3s than CXCR3-negative naive cells did.

No antigen is known for these receptors. UMI-labeled TRB cDNA libraries were prepared by 5' RACE. TCRdb reprocessed the 5' RACE reads and stores each CDR3 protein as one record, lacking DNA. The table lists roughly 110,000 distinct CDR3 sequences. Sequencing was carried out using naive CXCR3+ CD8+ T cells from blood. Specified subset: CD45RO-CCR7+CD27+CD95- naive CD8+ T cells expressing CXCR3 (TNR3+). The receptors stem from a human donor in good health. Some clones in this sample may be carry-over from other donors' samples.

The chain links TRBV7-9 to TRBJ2-5. CDR3 length: 11 amino acids. Per germline, CDR1 SEHNR and CDR2 FQNEAQ (reference sequence). The CDR3 loop is CASIFEETQYF.

The chain joins TRBV29-1 to TRBJ2-1; as DNA is missing, the TRBD2 call by TCRdb cannot be tested. Germline values: CDR1 SQVTM, CDR2 ANQGSEA. There are 13 residues in the CDR3. CDR3 in amino acids: CSVEDQGGDEQFF.

The chain employs TRBV4-2 and TRBJ1-1. Germline V gives CDR1 LGHNA, CDR2 YNFKEQ. The CDR3 runs to 12 residues. CDR3 region: CASSLFQAEAFF.

The chain employs TRBV12-3 or TRBV12-4 and TRBJ2-7; there is no DNA to check the TCRdb D call of TRBD1. This CDR3 has 13 residues. CDR3 loop: CASTPGGVYEQYF.

The chain has TRBV5-1 and TRBJ2-7. The CDR3 runs 13 residues. Germline CDR1 and CDR2: SGHRS and YFSETQ. The CDR3 is CASRSTAPYEQYF.

The chain employs TRBV13 and TRBJ2-5; as DNA is missing, the TRBD2 call by TCRdb cannot be tested. CDR3 length: 14 amino acids. Per germline, CDR1 PRHDT and CDR2 FYEKMQ (reference sequence). The CDR3 sequence is CASSLRLPQETQYF.

This rearrangement joins TRBV5-1 to TRBJ2-2. This CDR3 region has 15 residues. Germline V gene lookup returns CDR1 SGHRS and CDR2 YFSETQ. CDR3 region: CASSFESSNTGELFF.

V and J are TRBV10-1 and TRBJ2-3. Germline CDR1 is WNHNN and CDR2 is SYGVQD (reference sequence). CDR3 length: 15 amino acids. The CDR3 spells CASSDPTSGTDTQYF.

The chain recombines TRBV29-1 with TRBJ2-7. The CDR3 spans 11 residues. CDR1 and CDR2 (germline): SQVTM, ANQGSEA. The CDR3 loop is CSAKNFDEQYF.

The chain has TRBV9 and TRBJ2-1. This CDR3 spans 13 amino acids. Germline V gene lookup returns CDR1 SGDLS and CDR2 YYNGEE. CDR3 amino acids: CASSGNLGNEQFF.

The chain employs TRBV29-1 and TRBJ2-3; TCRdb designates TRBD2, a call that cannot be tested without DNA. Germline V gene lookup returns CDR1 SQVTM and CDR2 ANQGSEA. CDR3 size: 11 residues. The CDR3 protein is CGTRESDTQYF.

The chain is built from TRBV29-1 and TRBJ2-1; TCRdb gives TRBD2 as the D gene, but with no DNA this cannot be confirmed. The CDR3 covers 15 residues. CDR1 and CDR2 (germline): SQVTM, ANQGSEA. The CDR3 protein is CSGEGTSGSEDEQFF.

The CDR3 region is CASSSSSGRHNEQFF. The chain joins TRBV7-6 to TRBJ2-1; TCRdb returns TRBD2, unconfirmable since there is no DNA. CDR3 size: 15 residues. CDR1 is SGHVS and CDR2 is FNYEAQ in the germline V gene.

The gene calls are TRBV7-8 and TRBJ2-1; TCRdb indicates TRBD2, and absent DNA this call remains unverified. This CDR3 comprises 17 residues. Germline V gene data show CDR1 as SGHVS and CDR2 as FQNEAQ. The CDR3 here is CASSSTSGGGPYNEQFF.

The chain has TRBV11-3 and TRBJ2-7; TCRdb gives TRBD2 as the D gene, but with no DNA this cannot be confirmed. In germline, CDR1 is SGHNT, CDR2 YENEEA. The CDR3 extends over 14 amino acids. This CDR3 reads CASSFGGVLYEQYF.

V is TRBV28 and J is TRBJ2-1. The CDR3 length is 15 residues. From germline, CDR1 is MDHEN and CDR2 SYDVKM. Here the CDR3 reads CASSLIGKEVNEQFF.

V usage is TRBV5-1 and J usage is TRBJ2-7. This CDR3 has 15 residues. From germline, CDR1 is SGHRS and CDR2 YFSETQ. The CDR3 sequence: CASSLNGGGSYEQYF.

This chain connects TRBV12-3 or TRBV12-4 to TRBJ2-3. This CDR3 comprises 15 residues. Here the CDR3 reads CASSLMAVRTDTQYF.

The chain couples TRBV6-2 or TRBV6-3 to TRBJ2-1; TCRdb calls TRBD2, which cannot be checked without DNA. The germline V gene has CDR1 MNHEY and CDR2 SVGEGT. CDR3 size: 13 residues. The CDR3 here is CASSSPPHNEQFF.

The chain couples TRBV20-1 to TRBJ1-1. This CDR3 is built from 16 residues. CDR1 DFQATT and CDR2 SNEGSKA come from the germline V gene (reference sequence). This chain's CDR3 is CSAPHWGGGTPGSAFF.

The chain links TRBV7-9 to TRBJ2-3; the D gene TCRdb calls, TRBD1, cannot be checked with no DNA. This CDR3 contains 17 residues. Looked up from germline, CDR1 is SEHNR and CDR2 is FQNEAQ (reference sequence). The CDR3 here is CASSLLGGTDSTDTQYF.

This sequence joins TRBV6-2 or TRBV6-3 and TRBJ2-1; TCRdb reports TRBD1, a call that lacks DNA to check it against. Germline values: CDR1 MNHEY, CDR2 SVGEGT. CDR3 size: 11 residues. The CDR3 is CASSSPDEQFF.

The chain carries TRBV4-3 and TRBJ1-1. The germline V gene encodes CDR1 LGHNA and CDR2 YSLEER. The CDR3 covers 16 residues. The chain's CDR3 is CASSQDLGGLNTEAFF.